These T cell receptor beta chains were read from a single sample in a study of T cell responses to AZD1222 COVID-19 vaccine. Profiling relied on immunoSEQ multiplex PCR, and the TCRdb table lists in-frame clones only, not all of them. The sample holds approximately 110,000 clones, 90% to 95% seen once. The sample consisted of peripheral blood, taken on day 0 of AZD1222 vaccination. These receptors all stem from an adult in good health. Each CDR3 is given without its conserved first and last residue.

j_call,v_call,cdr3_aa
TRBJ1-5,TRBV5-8,ASSLGRGSSNQPQH
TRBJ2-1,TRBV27,ASSLIGTGTPNEQF
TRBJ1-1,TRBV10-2,ASSTGEHRNTEAF
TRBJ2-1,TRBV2,ASSERSGGVNEQF
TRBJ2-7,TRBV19,ASSIDVVGQGSYEQY
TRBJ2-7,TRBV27,ASSAGGPGYEQY
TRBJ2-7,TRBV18,ASSPDRGHYEQY
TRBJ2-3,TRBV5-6,ASSLSRTQY
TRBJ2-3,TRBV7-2,ASAGSSDTQY
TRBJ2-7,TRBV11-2,ASSLDPRGALYEQY
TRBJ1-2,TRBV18,ASSPQQNGYGYT
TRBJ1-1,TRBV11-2,ASSSRQGIDTEAF
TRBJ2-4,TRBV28,ASSAWDTNKPLAKNIQY
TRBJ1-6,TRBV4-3,ASSQKRGGNSPLH
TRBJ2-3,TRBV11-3,ASSLGAGWGDTDTQY
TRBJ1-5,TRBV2,ASSEGQGGKIQH
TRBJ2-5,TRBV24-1,ATSDPGQGALETQY
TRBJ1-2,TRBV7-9,ASSLFLGGPSGHGYT
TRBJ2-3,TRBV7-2,ASSLTGDTDTQY
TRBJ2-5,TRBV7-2,ASSLAGGETQY
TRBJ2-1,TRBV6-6,ASSVVNNEQF
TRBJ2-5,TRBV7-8,ASSLSGTSGGWETQY
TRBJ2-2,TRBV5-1,ASSLTGQGGTGELF
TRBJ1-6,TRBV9,ASSVARGQGGNSPLH
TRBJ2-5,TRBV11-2,ASSLVPRLLGKETQY
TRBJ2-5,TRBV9,ASAGSPQETQY
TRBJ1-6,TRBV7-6,ASSNRGPRDRFSPLH
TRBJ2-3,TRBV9,ASSASSGRAVGTDTQY
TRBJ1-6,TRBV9,ASSVAPHTANSPLH
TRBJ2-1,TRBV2,ASNQGAYNEQF
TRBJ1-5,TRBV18,ASSPLQGLKGNQPQH
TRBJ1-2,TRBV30,AWSPKTGEGYGYT
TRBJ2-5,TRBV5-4,ASSWDVQETQY
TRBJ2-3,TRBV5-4,ASSLAGTKSRADTQY
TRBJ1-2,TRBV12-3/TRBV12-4,ASSVGFGYT
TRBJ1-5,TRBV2,ASSESAGGHQPQH
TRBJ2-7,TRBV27,ASSLSQEEKRGRNEQY
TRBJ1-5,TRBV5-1,ASSLASRHRYNQPQH
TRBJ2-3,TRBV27,ASSLLPRLPDTQY
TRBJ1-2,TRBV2,ASSELGRSTGYGYT
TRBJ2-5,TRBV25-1,ASSPRGGVETQY
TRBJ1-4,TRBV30,AWRTDNEKLF
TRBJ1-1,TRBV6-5,ASSTRTGSNTEAF
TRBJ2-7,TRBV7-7,ASSLGPYYEQY
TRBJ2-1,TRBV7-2,ASSLSRGEQF